This TCR beta chain was found in a study of OX40 agonist ivuxolimab in advanced cancers. The CDR3 contains 14 residues. Trimming pared 3 bases from V and 4 bases from J, leaving 12 bases between. Per the germline V gene, CDR1 is SNHLY and CDR2 is FYNNEI. Only in-frame clones appear in the TCRdb table, and some are missing; sequencing was by immunoSEQ multiplex PCR. The sample includes roughly 43,000 clones, approximately 83% of them seen just once. The receptor was isolated from an adult with an advanced solid tumor such as melanoma, head and neck, liver or kidney cancer. Sequenced here: CD4+ or CD8+ T cells sorted from blood, sampled in a trial of the OX40 agonist ivuxolimab. The chain is built from TRBV2 and TRBJ1-1; no reliable D call. The CDR3 loop reads CASSEVYISTEAFF. The CDR3, as DNA: TGTGCCAGCAGTGAGGTATATATTAGCACTGAAGCTTTCTTT.